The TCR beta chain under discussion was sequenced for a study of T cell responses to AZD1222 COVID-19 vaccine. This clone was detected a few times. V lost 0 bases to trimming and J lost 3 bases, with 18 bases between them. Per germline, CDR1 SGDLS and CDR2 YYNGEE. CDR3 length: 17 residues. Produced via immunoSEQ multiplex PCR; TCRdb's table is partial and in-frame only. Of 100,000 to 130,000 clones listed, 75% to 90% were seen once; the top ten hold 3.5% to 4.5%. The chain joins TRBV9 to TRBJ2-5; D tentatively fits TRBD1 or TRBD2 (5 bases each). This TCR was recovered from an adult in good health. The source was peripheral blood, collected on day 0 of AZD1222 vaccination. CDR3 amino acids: CASSVDVGGRGEETQYF. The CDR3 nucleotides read TGTGCCAGCAGCGTAGATGTAGGTGGAAGAGGGGAAGAGACCCAGTACTTC.